The clone carrying this T cell receptor beta chain is medium-sized in the sample. Its antigen is unknown. This library used roughly 370 ng RNA and molecular barcoded adaptors spanning alpha/delta and beta/gamma chains. TCRdb re-called the reads with MiXCR, one entry per CDR3 protein. The data hold tens of thousands of distinct CDR3 sequences, with roughly a fifth observed a single time. This record belongs to a study of read filtering for tumor transcriptome and immune sequencing. Whole-study context: Patients were some 16 male and 13 to 15 female, mean age 65.9 years, range about 47 to 80. Eight or nine patients were R-ISS I, approximately 15 were R-ISS II, 7 were R-ISS III. Study-wide results and limits: This fraction held mixed bone marrow immune cells after CD138-negative sorting. Correlation between methods rose after single-read clonotypes were removed.

The CDR3 is 13 amino acids. V was cut by 1 base and J by 5 bases, with 6 bases left in between. CDR1 and CDR2 (germline): SGHAT, FQNNGV. The gene calls are TRBV11-2 and TRBJ2-1; perhaps D is TRBD1 or TRBD2 (5 bases each). The sample consisted of a population of CD138-negative cells sorted from bone marrow. The TCR sequence derives from a donor aged 40 or over with multiple myeloma. Written as DNA, the CDR3 is TGTGCCAGCAGCTTAGGAGGGGACAATGAGCAGTTCTTC. This codes for CASSLGGDNEQFF.